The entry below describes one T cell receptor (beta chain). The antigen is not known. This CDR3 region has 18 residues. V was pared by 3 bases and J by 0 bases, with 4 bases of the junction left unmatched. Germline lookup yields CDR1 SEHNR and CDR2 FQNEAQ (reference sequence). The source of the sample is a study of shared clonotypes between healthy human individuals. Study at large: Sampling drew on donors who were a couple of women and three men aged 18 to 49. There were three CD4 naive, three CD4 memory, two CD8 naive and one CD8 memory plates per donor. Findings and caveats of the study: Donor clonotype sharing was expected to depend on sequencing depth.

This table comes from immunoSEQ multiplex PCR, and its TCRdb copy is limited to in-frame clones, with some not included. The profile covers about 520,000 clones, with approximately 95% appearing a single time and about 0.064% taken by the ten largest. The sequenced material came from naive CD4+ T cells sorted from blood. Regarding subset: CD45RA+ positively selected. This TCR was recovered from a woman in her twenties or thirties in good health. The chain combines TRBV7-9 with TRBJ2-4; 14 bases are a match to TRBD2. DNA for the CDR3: TGTGCCAGCAGCTTGGGACTAGCGGGAGCCCTAGCCAAAAACATTCAGTACTTC. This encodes CASSLGLAGALAKNIQYF.